This T cell receptor beta chain was retrieved from a study of HIV-infected patients and healthy controls. Study summary: No general T-cell lymphocytopenia was present, and per-chain CDR3 totals resembled those of controls. Findings of the study overall: Size-matching overweighted rare events from HIV-infected data when comparing patients with controls.

Follow-up blood was drawn about 14 weeks, roughly three months, after antiretroviral therapy began. Whole blood was used without fractionation, so all unsorted peripheral T cells were included. The CDR3 sequence is 15 residues long. Trimming took 1 base from V and 2 from J; bases not matched to a gene: 6. Germline loops: CDR1 SQVTM, CDR2 ANQGSEA. Around 450 ng RNA was reverse transcribed with alpha and beta constant-region primers. Alpha and beta chain libraries were made separately by chain-specific third strand synthesis with multiplexing indices. TCRdb analysed the 5' RACE reads with MiXCR anew, one entry per CDR3 protein. The table has some 2,000 distinct CDR3 sequences, more than 11% seen once. This clonotype was counted at least ten times. Its antigen is unknown.

This TCR came from an adult with HIV infection. Here the sequenced sample was blood, taken during antiretroviral therapy. The rearrangement uses TRBV29-1 and TRBJ2-5; TRBD1 aligns across 8 bases. The CDR3 nucleotides read TGCAGCGTTGAAGGGGGGACAGGTATACAAGAGACCCAGTACTTC. Its translation is CSVEGGTGIQETQYF. Full variable domain (rest looked up from reference TRBV29-1 and TRBJ2-5): SAVISQKPSRDICQRGTSLTIQCQVDSQVTMMFWYRQQPGQSLTLIATANQGSEATYESGFVIDKFPISRPNLTFSTLTVSNMSPEDSSIYLCSVEGGTGIQETQYFGPGTRLLVL.